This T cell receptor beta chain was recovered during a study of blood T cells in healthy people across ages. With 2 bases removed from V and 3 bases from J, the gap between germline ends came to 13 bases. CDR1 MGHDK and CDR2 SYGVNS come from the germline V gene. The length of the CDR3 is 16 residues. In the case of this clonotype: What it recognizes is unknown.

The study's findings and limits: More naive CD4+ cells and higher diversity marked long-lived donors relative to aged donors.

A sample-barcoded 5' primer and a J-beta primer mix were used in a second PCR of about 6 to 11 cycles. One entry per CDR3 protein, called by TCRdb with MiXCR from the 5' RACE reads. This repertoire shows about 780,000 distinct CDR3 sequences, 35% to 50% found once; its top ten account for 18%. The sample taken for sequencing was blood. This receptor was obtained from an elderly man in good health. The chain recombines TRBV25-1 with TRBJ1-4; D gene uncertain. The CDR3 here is CASSEGRRRANEKLFF. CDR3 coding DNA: TGTGCCAGCAGTGAAGGTCGGCGGAGAGCTAATGAAAAACTGTTTTTT.